This T cell receptor beta chain was sequenced during a study of cytomegalovirus exposure and HLA in healthy donors. The overall study: It was reported in a later analysis that the approximately 120 validation repertoires used the same platform as the 666 first-cohort repertoires.

TCRdb's table, derived via immunoSEQ multiplex PCR, lists solely in-frame clones and lacks some. Of around 250,000 clones listed, around 90% are singletons. V lost 2 bases to trimming and J lost 5 bases, with 10 bases between them. The CDR3 spans 14 residues. The germline gives CDR1 MDHEN, CDR2 SYDVKM. The table lists this clone with a count of one. This TCR was sampled from a woman younger than 30 in good health and CMV-seronegative. Sample: PBMCs. The chain is built from TRBV28 and TRBJ2-1; no clear D gene. As DNA, the CDR3 is TGTGCCAGCAGTTTAGGTCTACCCCACAATGAGCAGTTCTTC. Translated: CASSLGLPHNEQFF.